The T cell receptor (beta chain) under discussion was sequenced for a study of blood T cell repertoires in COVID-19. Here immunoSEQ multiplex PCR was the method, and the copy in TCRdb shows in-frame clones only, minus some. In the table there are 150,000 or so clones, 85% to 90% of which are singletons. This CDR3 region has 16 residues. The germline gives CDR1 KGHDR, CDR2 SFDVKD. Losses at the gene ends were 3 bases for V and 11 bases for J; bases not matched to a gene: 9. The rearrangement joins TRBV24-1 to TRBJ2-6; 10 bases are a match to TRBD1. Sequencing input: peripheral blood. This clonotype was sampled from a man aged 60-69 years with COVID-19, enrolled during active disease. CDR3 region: CATSDGPSGQGHVLTF. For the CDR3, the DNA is TGTGCCACCAGTGATGGCCCCTCGGGACAGGGGCACGTCCTGACTTTC.